This T cell receptor beta chain derives from a study of CD4 T cells in relation to SARS-CoV-2 and coronaviruses. Study-level background: ViraFEST: approximately 10-day antigen culture of PBMCs, then TCR beta CDR3 sequencing.

Worth noting for this clone: No antigen is known for it.

Libraries were prepared by immunoSEQ multiplex PCR; TCRdb keeps only in-frame clonotypes and omits some of them. The sample holds some 19,000 clones; over 65% are singletons and the top ten take over 25%. Deletions cut 4 bases from V and 3 bases from J, with 28 bases between. This CDR3 has 19 amino acids. Germline-derived CDR1 and CDR2 are SGHAT and FQNNGV. Study-level findings and limits: Crossreactive clones expanded significantly less to SARS-CoV-2 than monoreactive clones.

Before the COVID-19 pandemic, during about 2011-2019, CD4+ T cells were taken from unexposed donors. CD4+ T cells were isolated from the cells after 10 days of culture. Testing used SARS-CoV-2 S/N and four cold-coronavirus spikes on unexposed-donor CD4+ T cells, cells permitting. Cultures received half-medium IL-2 refreshes on days 3 and 7. This TCR was recovered from a human donor in good health. The source material was CD4+ T cells from PBMCs, cultured in vitro. The rearrangement joins TRBV11-2 to TRBJ2-7; tentative D call: TRBD1 (6 bases). The CDR3 loop reads CASSSKKAGQSIMGYEQYF. As DNA, the CDR3 is TGTGCCAGCAGCTCCAAAAAGGCTGGACAGTCCATTATGGGCTACGAGCAGTACTTC.